This TCR beta chain was observed in a study of tumor-infiltrating lymphocytes in primary liver carcinoma. Study information: Subjects consisted of male and female patients aged 30 to 69 years.

Germline assignment: CDR1 WNHNN and CDR2 SYGVQD (reference sequence). With 3 bases removed from V and 7 bases from J, the gap between germline ends came to 19 bases. The CDR3 extends over 16 amino acids. Starting material of 400 to 600 ng total RNA yielded TCR beta cDNA via a constant-region primer. Construction of TCR beta libraries relied on three successive nested multiplex PCR rounds employing slightly modified ARM-PCR. TRBV1-TRBV30 forward primers and a C-beta reverse primer were used in the first two PCR rounds, which each ran for about 9 cycles. TCRdb re-called the multiplex PCR reads through MiXCR, storing one row per CDR3 protein. The sample lists 150,000 to 200,000 distinct CDR3 sequences, less than 65% seen once, with about 7.1% in the top ten. This clonotype was counted at least ten times. Germline DNA was extracted too, while blood RNA derived from unsorted whole blood.

This rearrangement joins TRBV10-1 to TRBJ2-1; the D is unclear. The specimen sequenced was peripheral blood. This TCR derives from a woman in her fifties or sixties with primary liver carcinoma and hepatitis B virus infection. CDR3 sequence: CASSDTLSRPINEQFF. The CDR3 DNA sequence: TGCGCCAGCAGTGATACCCTCTCGCGTCCGATAAATGAGCAGTTCTTC.